The 14 T cell receptor beta chains reported below all come from one sample, sequenced in a study of blood T cell repertoires in COVID-19. The repertoire was sequenced with immunoSEQ multiplex PCR; TCRdb's copy has only in-frame clones and lacks some. The sample shows roughly 240,000 clones, 75% to 85% of them seen only once. Material for sequencing was peripheral blood. The receptor source for this set is a woman in her 70s with acute or convalescent COVID-19.

This clone showed up just a few times. The J gene is TRBJ1-1, the V gene TRBV6-6, with D perhaps matching TRBD1 (6 bases). This CDR3 spans 15 amino acids. Germline V gives CDR1 MNHNY, CDR2 SVGAGI (reference sequence). Between the trimmed V and J ends, which lost 2 bases and 5 bases, there was a span of 15 bases. The CDR3 protein is CASSYGGGAETEAFF. As DNA, the CDR3 is TGTGCCAGCAGTTACGGGGGGGGCGCAGAGACTGAAGCTTTCTTT.

The chain links TRBV6-5 to TRBJ1-1, with D perhaps TRBD1 (6 bases). This CDR3 comprises 14 residues. Germline V gives CDR1 MNHEY, CDR2 SVGAGI. V lost 6 bases, J lost 2 bases, and 13 bases lay in between. The DNA for the CDR3 is TGTGCCAGCAGATTACAGGGAACCAACACTGAAGCTTTCTTT. Encoded protein: CASRLQGTNTEAFF.

The chain employs TRBV19 and TRBJ2-1; 7 bases are shared with TRBD2. Germline CDR1 reads LNHDA; CDR2 reads SQIVND (reference sequence). This CDR3 is built from 14 residues. The trim removed 6 bases at V and 1 base at J, leaving 3 bases unmatched. The CDR3 sequence: CASRRGSSYNEQFF. Written as DNA, the CDR3 is TGTGCCAGTAGGCGCGGGAGTTCCTACAATGAGCAGTTCTTC.

The V gene is TRBV4-3, the J gene TRBJ2-1; 13 bases map to TRBD2. V trimming: 3 bases; J trimming: 0 bases; junction bases outside the gene matches: 14. This CDR3 comprises 21 residues. CDR1 is LGHNA and CDR2 is YSLEER in the germline V gene. CDR3 bases: TGCGCCAGCAGCCACCATAGGCCGGGACTAGCGGGGCAAAGCTCCTACAATGAGCAGTTCTTC. Translating gives CASSHHRPGLAGQSSYNEQFF.

This clone was found once. V is TRBV3-1 (or the pseudogene TRBV3-2) and J is TRBJ1-1, with D uncertain. In germline, CDR1 is LGHDT, CDR2 YNNKEL (reference sequence). V was trimmed by 4 bases and J by 1 base, leaving 7 bases between them. The CDR3 runs to 13 residues. CDR3: CASSPTGNTEAFF. CDR3 nucleotide sequence: TGTGCCAGCAGCCCTACGGGGAACACTGAAGCTTTCTTT.

The J gene is TRBJ2-3, the V gene TRBV7-9; D remains ambiguous. This CDR3 spans 15 amino acids. Trimming took 5 bases from V and 3 from J, leaving 15 bases between them. Per germline, CDR1 SEHNR and CDR2 FQNEAQ (reference sequence). The CDR3 nucleotides are TGTGCCAGCAGCCCCACTCCTTTGTCTACAGATACGCAGTATTTT. Amino acid sequence: CASSPTPLSTDTQYF.

The chain has TRBV28 and TRBJ1-5, with 8 bases aligning to TRBD1. CDR1 is MDHEN, CDR2 SYDVKM, per germline. V lost 5 bases to trimming and J lost 7 bases; unmatched junction nucleotides: 13. The CDR3 loop spans 16 amino acids. The CDR3 is CASSKGQAAGLQPQHF. The CDR3 DNA reads TGTGCCAGCAGTAAGGGACAGGCCGCGGGACTACAGCCCCAGCATTTT.

CDR3 sequence (DNA): TGCGCCAGCAGCCAAACTAGCGGGGAGTACGAGCAGTACTTC. Its translation is CASSQTSGEYEQYF. This chain links TRBV4-1 with TRBJ2-7; 10 bases are a match to TRBD2. Germline V lookup: CDR1 MGHRA, CDR2 YSYEKL. V trimming: 2 bases; J trimming: 4 bases; junction bases outside the gene matches: 2. CDR3 length equals 14 residues.

As DNA, the CDR3 is TGTGCCAGCAGGGGACAGGGAGGATCCTATAATTCACCCCTCCACTTT. Its protein is CASRGQGGSYNSPLHF. The chain is built from TRBV25-1 and TRBJ1-6; 9 positions agree with TRBD1. V dropped 6 bases and J dropped 1; count of bases not matched to a gene: 4. From germline, CDR1 is MGHDK and CDR2 SYGVNS. The CDR3 totals 16 residues.

In the case of this clone: Other DNA sequences in the same sample also yield this CDR3. In DNA form, the CDR3 reads TGTGCCAGCTCGTCAGGGGGTGGCAATCAGCCCCAGCATTTT. It specifies CASSSGGGNQPQHF. This rearrangement joins TRBV18 to TRBJ1-5, with 7 bases identical to TRBD1. Germline V gene data show CDR1 as KGHSH and CDR2 as LQKENI. The CDR3 is made up of 14 amino acids. V lost 6 bases and J lost 2; bases outside the gene matches: 4. Together with reference TRBV18 and TRBJ1-5, the CDR3 gives the full variable domain: NAGVMQNPRHLVRRRGQEARLRCSPMKGHSHVYWYRQLPEEGLKFMVYLQKENIIDESGMPKERFSAEFPKEGPSILRIQQVVRGDSAAYFCASSSGGGNQPQHFGDGTRLSIL.

V gene TRBV5-5 combines with J gene TRBJ1-3; D perhaps matches TRBD1 (5 bases). The germline CDR1 and CDR2 sequences are SGHKS and YYEKEE (reference sequence). Trimming took 4 bases from V and 2 from J, leaving 16 bases between them. This CDR3 region has 16 residues. The CDR3, as DNA: TGTGCCAGCAGCCAGGTATATGGGGCAGCTGGAAACACCATATATTTT. This translates into CASSQVYGAAGNTIYF.

This chain joins TRBV5-4 and TRBJ2-7; no clear D. CDR1 is SGHNT, CDR2 YYREEE, per germline (reference sequence). This CDR3 has 12 residues. Trimming removed 1 base at V and 5 bases at J, with 7 bases between. The CDR3 coding sequence is TGTGCCAGCAGCTTGATGCGCGACGAGCAGTACTTC. It is translated as CASSLMRDEQYF.

The chain carries TRBV4-2 and TRBJ1-3; no clear D gene. Germline lookup yields CDR1 LGHNA and CDR2 YNFKEQ. The CDR3 totals 17 residues. V was pared by 1 base and J by 2 bases, with 15 bases between. CDR3 amino acids: CASSQAPRGSAGNTIYF. For the CDR3, the DNA is TGTGCCAGCAGCCAAGCCCCCCGGGGATCGGCTGGAAACACCATATATTTT.

This clone was found once. The CDR3 here is CASSLDRSRGYTF. The CDR3, as DNA: TGTGCCAGCAGCTTAGATCGGAGTCGTGGCTACACCTTC. The chain uses TRBV11-2 and TRBJ1-2; D unclear. Germline CDR1 is SGHAT and CDR2 is FQNNGV. The germline V and J ends were trimmed by 0 bases and 7 bases, with 9 bases remaining between them. The CDR3 extends over 13 amino acids.